The 21 T cell receptor beta chains presented below share a single source sample, sequenced in a study of cytomegalovirus exposure and HLA in healthy donors. The table came from immunoSEQ multiplex PCR; TCRdb's copy has only in-frame clones and leaves some out. The repertoire consists of 200,000 or so clones, with more than 65% occurring once and the leading ten covering around an eighth. Sequencing was performed on PBMCs. These receptors came from a woman aged 30 to 39 in good health and CMV-seropositive.

The sample holds a few counts of this clone. J is TRBJ2-7 and V is TRBV29-1, with 7 nucleotides matching TRBD1. The length of the CDR3 is 13 residues. Trimming at V came to 4 bases and at J to 2 bases, leaving 5 bases not matched to a gene. Germline V gene lookup returns CDR1 SQVTM and CDR2 ANQGSEA. The CDR3 DNA reads as TGCAGCGTTGGAACAGGGGAGCCCTACGAGCAGTACTTC. Encoded protein: CSVGTGEPYEQYF.

J is TRBJ2-5 and V is TRBV7-2, with 9 positions matching TRBD2. This CDR3 has 14 residues. J lost 4 bases, V lost 0 bases, and 0 bases had no gene match. CDR1 and CDR2 from the germline V gene are SGHTA and FQGNSA. CDR3 residues: CASSLASGRETQYF. The CDR3 region has the DNA TGTGCCAGCAGCTTAGCTAGCGGGAGAGAGACCCAGTACTTC.

The genes are TRBV14 and TRBJ2-1; TRBD2 agrees at 7 bases. Per the germline V gene, CDR1 is SGHDN and CDR2 is FVKESK. This CDR3 is built from 16 residues. V lost 2 bases and J lost 4; bases outside the gene matches: 8. In DNA, the CDR3 is TGTGCCAGCAGCCAAAGGGGACTAACTCTATACAATGAGCAGTTCTTC. This codes for CASSQRGLTLYNEQFF.

This sequence joins TRBV4-2 and TRBJ2-3; tentatively, D is TRBD2 (6 bases). There are 15 residues in the CDR3. The ends were cut back, 6 bases at V and 3 bases at J, with 16 bases in the middle. Germline V lookup: CDR1 LGHNA, CDR2 YNFKEQ. The CDR3 DNA reads TGTGCCAGCAGATACAGAGAGGAGGGTACAGATACGCAGTATTTT. Its protein product is CASRYREEGTDTQYF.

The J gene is TRBJ1-2, the V gene TRBV4-1; tentative D call: TRBD1 (5 bases). Between the trimmed V and J ends, which lost 1 base and 5 bases, there was a span of 8 bases. CDR1 and CDR2 from the germline V gene are MGHRA and YSYEKL. This CDR3 has 13 amino acids. CDR3 sequence reads: CASSQAAGYGYTF. The CDR3 nucleotides read TGCGCCAGCAGCCAAGCCGCAGGGTATGGCTACACCTTC.

V and J are TRBV29-1 and TRBJ2-2; possibly TRBD2 for D (5 bases). V lost 1 base to trimming and J lost 6 bases, with 18 bases between them. The V gene's germline CDR1 is SQVTM and CDR2 ANQGSEA. CDR3 length: 16 amino acids. The CDR3 region has the DNA TGCAGCGTTGAAGTCGGGGTAACGGCTTTCGCCGGGGAGCTGTTTTTT. As protein: CSVEVGVTAFAGELFF.

The gene calls are TRBV27 and TRBJ2-7; possibly TRBD1 for D (5 bases). The CDR3 is made up of 15 amino acids. Trimming stripped 4 bases from V and 2 bases from J, with 15 bases between. Germline lookup yields CDR1 MNHEY and CDR2 SMNVEV (reference sequence). In nucleotides, the CDR3 is TGTGCCAGCAGTTCCCAAAGGGGTTCCACCTACGAGCAGTACTTC. This gives the protein CASSSQRGSTYEQYF.

CDR3 in amino acids: CASSQDQGYEQYF. Here the CDR3 DNA reads TGTGCCAGCAGCCAAGATCAGGGCTACGAGCAGTACTTC. The V gene is TRBV4-2, the J gene TRBJ2-7, with TRBD1 as a possible D gene (5 bases). V was shortened by 0 bases and J by 3 bases, with 6 bases between the two germline ends. This CDR3 is 13 amino acids long. Germline-derived CDR1 and CDR2 are LGHNA and YNFKEQ.

In this sample, this clone turned up a few times. This chain connects TRBV11-2 to TRBJ1-2, with D maybe TRBD1 (5 bases). V gave up 2 bases and J gave up 7 bases, with 14 bases separating them. The CDR3 runs to 14 residues. CDR1 and CDR2 from the germline V gene are SGHAT and FQNNGV. CDR3 loop: CASSLRAARGGYTF. The CDR3 DNA is TGTGCCAGCAGCTTACGGGCCGCAAGGGGTGGCTACACCTTC.

The chain couples TRBV11-3 to TRBJ1-1; possible D gene TRBD1, 5 bases. The germline CDR1 and CDR2 sequences are SGHNT and YENEEA. The CDR3 extends over 12 amino acids. Trimming left V 5 bases short and J 4 bases short, with 8 bases between. CDR3 in amino acids: CASSRGGTEAFF. The DNA for the CDR3 is TGTGCCAGCAGCCGCGGGGGCACTGAAGCTTTCTTT.

This clone was observed a few times. The gene calls are TRBV20-1 and TRBJ2-5; D is undetermined. CDR1 is DFQATT, CDR2 SNEGSKA, per germline (reference sequence). CDR3 length: 10 residues. V lost 2 bases and J lost 5, with 3 bases in between. CDR3 sequence (DNA): TGCAGTGCTAGACCGGAGACCCAGTACTTC. Amino acids: CSARPETQYF.

The CDR3 nucleotides read TGTGCCACAGGGGGAGACCAGGGGATTGCTGGCTACACCTTC. Encoded protein: CATGGDQGIAGYTF. This rearrangement joins TRBV28 to TRBJ1-2; 7 bases align to TRBD1. After removal of 10 bases from V and 7 bases from J, the junction contained 15 bases not matched to a gene. Germline CDR1 and CDR2: MDHEN and SYDVKM. The CDR3 loop spans 14 amino acids.

V and J are TRBV6-4 and TRBJ2-7, with D tentatively TRBD1 (6 bases). Trimming removed 10 bases at V and 1 base at J, with 23 bases between. This CDR3 is 16 amino acids long. CDR1 and CDR2 from the germline V gene are MRHNA and SNTAGT. CDR3 sequence reads: CAIHRETAQKSYEQYF. The CDR3 region has the DNA TGTGCCATCCACAGGGAGACTGCCCAAAAATCCTACGAGCAGTACTTC.

The chain is built from TRBV30 and TRBJ1-1; D might be TRBD1 (5 bases). This CDR3 region has 14 residues. Germline-derived CDR1 and CDR2 are GTSNPN and SVGIG (reference sequence). The V and J ends lost 1 base and 3 bases respectively, with 12 bases between them. The CDR3 DNA is TGTGCCTGGAGTGGGGGACTTCTGGACACTGAAGCTTTCTTT. Translation: CAWSGGLLDTEAFF.

The chain is built from TRBV29-1 and TRBJ2-1; TRBD2 aligns across 8 bases. Germline-derived CDR1 and CDR2 are SQVTM and ANQGSEA. The CDR3 is 16 amino acids. After removal of 0 bases from V and 7 bases from J, the junction contained 11 bases not matched to a gene. The CDR3 loop reads CSVEDPGLATPNEQFF. Here the CDR3 DNA reads TGCAGCGTTGAAGACCCTGGACTAGCTACCCCGAATGAGCAGTTCTTC.

J is TRBJ2-2 and V is TRBV28, with TRBD2 identical over 8 bases. This CDR3 comprises 13 residues. The germline V gene has CDR1 MDHEN and CDR2 SYDVKM. The V gene end was trimmed by 2 bases and the J gene end by 8 bases; junction bases not matched to a gene: 1. The CDR3 sequence is CASSLGTRGELFF. CDR3 coding DNA: TGTGCCAGCAGTTTAGGGACTAGAGGGGAGCTGTTTTTT.

The J gene is TRBJ1-1, the V gene TRBV13; D is uncertain. The CDR3 consists of 14 residues. Germline V gives CDR1 PRHDT, CDR2 FYEKMQ (reference sequence). Trimming took 2 bases from V and 0 from J, leaving 7 bases between them. The CDR3 reads CASSLQTMNTEAFF. CDR3 bases: TGTGCCAGCAGCTTACAGACAATGAACACTGAAGCTTTCTTT.

This clone was detected a few times. The J gene is TRBJ1-2, the V gene TRBV29-1, with D uncertain. V was pared by 7 bases and J by 8 bases, with 17 bases between. Germline V lookup: CDR1 SQVTM, CDR2 ANQGSEA. This CDR3 region has 12 residues. The CDR3 sequence: CSALPQARGYTF. CDR3 nucleotide sequence: TGCAGCGCCCTTCCCCAGGCTCGGGGCTACACCTTC.

J is TRBJ1-5 and V is TRBV4-1; D is uncertain. The CDR3 spans 13 residues. With 3 bases removed from V and 11 bases from J, the gap between germline ends came to 14 bases. CDR1 and CDR2 from the germline V gene are MGHRA and YSYEKL. Here the CDR3 reads CASSQPGLGTQHF. CDR3 sequence (DNA): TGCGCCAGCAGCCAGCCAGGACTCGGGACCCAGCATTTT.

This chain links TRBV29-1 with TRBJ1-1; a possible D gene is TRBD1 (6 bases). The CDR3 loop spans 12 amino acids. V lost 0 bases and J 11 bases, leaving 13 bases between the germline ends. Germline V gives CDR1 SQVTM, CDR2 ANQGSEA. Written as DNA, the CDR3 is TGCAGCGTTGAAGATCCTGGGGGCGCGGCTTTCTTT. Residues: CSVEDPGGAAFF.

Comment on this clone: A junction end diverges from the germline sequence, so it may reflect a read error. The chain links TRBV7-2 to TRBJ1-2; D is possibly TRBD1 (5 bases). Germline values: CDR1 SGHTA, CDR2 FQGNSA. The CDR3 has 11 residues. This CDR3 is CASSSVRGYAF. In DNA, the CDR3 is TGTGCCAGCAGCTCAGTAAGGGGATACGCCTTC.